Below are 32 T cell receptor beta chains sequenced from a single sample in a study of cytomegalovirus exposure and HLA in healthy donors. PCR was performed using 60 Vbeta and 13 Jbeta primers. Only in-frame clones appear in the TCRdb table, and some are missing; sequencing was by immunoSEQ multiplex PCR. Of around 210,000 clones listed, 70% to 80% are singletons. Sequencing was performed on PBMCs. The source of these receptors is a woman younger than 45 in good health and CMV-seronegative.

The V call is TRBV5-6, the J call TRBJ2-7, with TRBD2 matching 10 bases. J gave up 7 bases and V 0 bases, and 19 bases lay outside the gene matches. The CDR3 contains 19 residues. Germline V gene data show CDR1 as SGHDT and CDR2 as YYEEEE. CDR3 sequence: CASSLEGQTLAGYVEEQYF. For the CDR3, the DNA is TGTGCCAGCAGCTTGGAGGGTCAAACACTAGCGGGATATGTGGAAGAGCAGTACTTC.

This clone was observed once. The CDR3 here is CASSLELGGWDQPQHF. CDR3 bases: TGTGCCAGCAGCTTAGAGCTCGGGGGTTGGGATCAGCCCCAGCATTTT. The rearrangement links TRBV7-2 to TRBJ1-5, with a weak D call TRBD1 (5 bases). The CDR3 extends over 16 amino acids. V was clipped by 1 base and J by 5 bases, with 15 bases between them. Germline V gives CDR1 SGHTA, CDR2 FQGNSA.

The chain employs TRBV5-1 and TRBJ1-1; the match to TRBD1 covers 7 bases. V gave up 4 bases and J gave up 3 bases; unmatched junction bases: 9. CDR1 and CDR2 from the germline V gene are SGHRS and YFSETQ. The CDR3 is 15 amino acids. Here the CDR3 reads CASSVIGGSDTEAFF. DNA for the CDR3: TGCGCCAGCAGCGTGATAGGGGGCTCGGACACTGAAGCTTTCTTT.

The rearrangement links TRBV4-2 to TRBJ2-7; TRBD2 is a possible D gene (6 bases). The CDR3 runs 15 residues. V dropped 1 base and J dropped 4 bases, with 14 bases sitting between them. CDR1 is LGHNA, CDR2 YNFKEQ, per germline. CDR3 sequence: CASSQGLREGYEQYF. The CDR3 DNA sequence: TGTGCCAGCAGCCAAGGTCTGCGGGAAGGGTACGAGCAGTACTTC.

This clone has only one observation. The V and J genes are TRBV27 and TRBJ2-7, with 8 bases that match TRBD2. V trimming: 5 bases; J trimming: 6 bases; junction bases outside the gene matches: 15. In germline, CDR1 is MNHEY, CDR2 SMNVEV (reference sequence). The CDR3 runs 16 residues. CDR3 in DNA: TGTGCCAGCAGTCCCGCCGGGGGAGCGGGAGCTCGCGAGCAGTACTTC. Encoded protein: CASSPAGGAGAREQYF.

The chain links TRBV28 to TRBJ1-5, with TRBD1 as a possible D gene (5 bases). Trimming pared 3 bases from V and 7 bases from J, leaving 10 bases between. Germline-derived CDR1 and CDR2 are MDHEN and SYDVKM. The CDR3 consists of 13 residues. CDR3: CASSFTGQQPQHF. Here the CDR3 DNA reads TGTGCCAGCAGTTTTACAGGCCAGCAGCCCCAGCATTTT.

The chain links TRBV7-9 to TRBJ1-1; D may be TRBD1 (6 bases). Germline V CDR1 and CDR2: SEHNR, FQNEAQ (reference sequence). This CDR3 has 17 amino acids. Trimming removed 5 bases at V and 7 bases at J, with 26 bases between. The CDR3 sequence is CASSRAGAVKWEREAFF. The DNA of the CDR3 is TGTGCCAGCAGCCGAGCAGGGGCAGTCAAGTGGGAACGTGAAGCTTTCTTT.

This chain links TRBV2 with TRBJ2-5, with a possible D match to TRBD2 (6 bases). The CDR3 is made up of 16 amino acids. CDR1 is SNHLY, CDR2 FYNNEI, per germline. Trimming pared 4 bases from V and 1 base from J, leaving 16 bases between. The CDR3 nucleotides read TGTGCCAGCAGTGCGGCCAGGCCCGGGGGCCAAGAGACCCAGTACTTC. This codes for CASSAARPGGQETQYF.

This clone was seen more than once but under ten times. The chain employs TRBV30 and TRBJ1-2, with a weak D call TRBD1 (6 bases). The germline gives CDR1 GTSNPN, CDR2 SVGIG (reference sequence). V was pared by 5 bases and J by 8 bases, with 18 bases between. The CDR3 has 13 amino acids. In DNA, the CDR3 is TGTGCCTGGGAGGGGACATTCGGGATAGGCTACACCTTC. Protein: CAWEGTFGIGYTF.

V and J are TRBV5-1 and TRBJ1-1; 7 bases align to TRBD1. This CDR3 has 14 residues. Germline CDR1 and CDR2: SGHRS and YFSETQ. Unmatched junction bases numbered 4, after V lost 5 bases and J lost 0 bases. The CDR3 region is CASRVTGMNTEAFF. CDR3 nucleotides: TGCGCCAGCAGAGTGACAGGGATGAACACTGAAGCTTTCTTT.

This chain links TRBV5-4 with TRBJ2-7, with 7 positions matching TRBD1. The germline CDR1 and CDR2 sequences are SGHNT and YYREEE (reference sequence). The V gene end was trimmed by 1 base and the J gene end by 4 bases; junction bases not matched to a gene: 8. This CDR3 spans 15 amino acids. Written as DNA, the CDR3 is TGTGCCAGCAGCTTGAGTTCGGGACAGTCATACGAGCAGTACTTC. Translating it yields CASSLSSGQSYEQYF. Using reference TRBV5-4 and TRBJ2-7 for the parts outside the CDR3, the full variable domain is ETGVTQSPTHLIKTRGQQVTLRCSSQSGHNTVSWYQQALGQGPQFIFQYYREEENGRGNFPPRFSGLQFPNYSSELNVNALELDDSALYLCASSLSSGQSYEQYFGPGTRLTVT.

This clone was found a few times. The chain employs TRBV19 and TRBJ2-7; 13 nucleotides agree with TRBD2. The V gene's germline CDR1 is LNHDA and CDR2 SQIVND (reference sequence). The CDR3 spans 15 residues. J lost 3 bases, V lost 3 bases, and 2 bases had no gene match. Here the CDR3 DNA reads TGTGCCAGTAGTATGGGACTAGCGGGGCGCTACGAGCAGTACTTC. It encodes CASSMGLAGRYEQYF.

V gene TRBV6-5 combines with J gene TRBJ1-1, with D hard to call. There are 11 residues in the CDR3. The ends were cut back, 5 bases at V and 3 bases at J, with 4 bases in the middle. Germline V gives CDR1 MNHEY, CDR2 SVGAGI. The CDR3, as DNA: TGTGCCAGCAGTCGTTACACTGAAGCTTTCTTT. Translation gives CASSRYTEAFF.

J is TRBJ1-1 and V is TRBV10-3; the match to TRBD1 covers 10 bases. Unmatched junction bases numbered 5, after V lost 0 bases and J lost 4 bases. Per the germline V gene, CDR1 is ENHRY and CDR2 is SYGVKD. There are 16 residues in the CDR3. This CDR3 reads CAISESGRTGGTEAFF. The CDR3 nucleotides read TGTGCCATCAGTGAGTCGGGTAGGACAGGGGGCACTGAAGCTTTCTTT.

This clone was seen more than once but under ten times. The chain employs TRBV10-3 and TRBJ2-1, with TRBD2 identical over 10 bases. This CDR3 spans 15 amino acids. The V gene's germline CDR1 is ENHRY and CDR2 SYGVKD. The V and J ends lost 6 bases and 10 bases, in that order; junction bases with no gene match: 12. The CDR3 bases are TGTGCCATCAGGGGTGGGCTAGCGGGAGACGGGGAGCAGTTCTTC. Amino acid sequence: CAIRGGLAGDGEQFF.

The V call is TRBV4-2, the J call TRBJ2-3, with TRBD2 matching 8 bases. The CDR3 covers 16 residues. V was pared by 4 bases and J by 6 bases, with 12 bases of the junction left unmatched. Germline V gene data show CDR1 as LGHNA and CDR2 as YNFKEQ. CDR3 loop: CASSLTLGTSTDTQYF. The CDR3 nucleotides read TGTGCCAGCAGCCTCACTCTCGGGACTAGTACGGATACGCAGTATTTT.

The genes are TRBV5-4 and TRBJ2-5; D might be TRBD2 (6 bases). CDR1 and CDR2 (germline): SGHNT, YYREEE (reference sequence). V gave up 5 bases and J gave up 2 bases, with 13 bases separating them. The CDR3 totals 14 residues. The CDR3: CASRRGTSQETQYF. In DNA, the CDR3 is TGTGCCAGCAGACGCGGGACTTCTCAAGAGACCCAGTACTTC. Using reference TRBV5-4 and TRBJ2-5 for the parts outside the CDR3, the full variable domain is ETGVTQSPTHLIKTRGQQVTLRCSSQSGHNTVSWYQQALGQGPQFIFQYYREEENGRGNFPPRFSGLQFPNYSSELNVNALELDDSALYLCASRRGTSQETQYFGPGTRLLVL.

The chain uses TRBV6-5 and TRBJ2-5; D is undetermined. Trimming removed 4 bases at V and 3 bases at J, with 15 bases between. The CDR3 sequence is 15 residues long. CDR1 and CDR2 from the germline V gene are MNHEY and SVGAGI. CDR3 protein: CASSSYSEYEETQYF. Written as DNA, the CDR3 is TGTGCCAGCAGTTCCTACTCGGAGTACGAAGAGACCCAGTACTTC.

The chain links TRBV13 to TRBJ1-2; 12 nucleotides agree with TRBD1. V dropped 0 bases and J dropped 5; count of bases not matched to a gene: 10. Germline lookup yields CDR1 PRHDT and CDR2 FYEKMQ (reference sequence). CDR3 length: 18 residues. The CDR3: CASSLGLGQGAQGYGYTF. CDR3 nucleotides: TGTGCCAGCAGCTTAGGCCTGGGACAGGGGGCGCAGGGATATGGCTACACCTTC.

J is TRBJ1-1 and V is TRBV4-1, with D possibly being TRBD1 (6 bases). V dropped 3 bases and J dropped 0 bases, with 8 bases sitting between them. The CDR3 has 14 amino acids. Germline V gives CDR1 MGHRA, CDR2 YSYEKL. Here the CDR3 reads CASSHGQLNTEAFF. Written as DNA, the CDR3 is TGCGCCAGCAGCCATGGACAGTTGAACACTGAAGCTTTCTTT.

The V and J genes are TRBV2 and TRBJ1-4, with 9 bases matching TRBD1. Germline V lookup: CDR1 SNHLY, CDR2 FYNNEI. This CDR3 has 13 amino acids. After removal of 4 bases from V and 6 bases from J, the junction contained 0 bases not matched to a gene. This CDR3 is CASSGTGDEKLFF. As DNA, the CDR3 is TGTGCCAGCAGTGGGACAGGGGATGAAAAACTGTTTTTT.

The gene calls are TRBV5-1 and TRBJ1-1, with 7 bases lining up with TRBD1. The J segment lost 2 bases and the V segment lost 4 bases, leaving 5 bases of the junction unmatched. The CDR3 extends over 14 amino acids. CDR1 SGHRS and CDR2 YFSETQ come from the germline V gene. CDR3 DNA sequence: TGCGCCAGCAGCGGAACAGGGGCCAACACTGAAGCTTTCTTT. Protein product: CASSGTGANTEAFF.

The rearrangement joins TRBV29-1 to TRBJ2-5, with 8 bases aligning to TRBD1. V trimming: 3 bases; J trimming: 5 bases; junction bases outside the gene matches: 5. This CDR3 spans 13 amino acids. CDR1 and CDR2 (germline): SQVTM, ANQGSEA. CDR3 loop: CSVDTTGGETQYF. As DNA, the CDR3 is TGCAGCGTTGATACCACAGGGGGGGAGACCCAGTACTTC.

The chain couples TRBV19 to TRBJ2-3; D is possibly TRBD1 (5 bases). There are 14 residues in the CDR3. V lost 10 bases and J 2 bases, leaving 16 bases between the germline ends. Germline CDR1 LNHDA, CDR2 SQIVND (reference sequence). CDR3 protein: CAIREDSATDTQYF. In nucleotides, the CDR3 is TGTGCCATCAGGGAAGACTCAGCCACAGATACGCAGTATTTT.

The chain carries TRBV9 and TRBJ2-3; D uncertain. The V end was cut by 1 base, the J end by 1 base, with 10 bases between. Germline values: CDR1 SGDLS, CDR2 YYNGEE. The CDR3 runs to 15 residues. CDR3 sequence (DNA): TGTGCCAGCAGCGTAACCGTTCAGGGCACAGATACGCAGTATTTT. It translates to CASSVTVQGTDTQYF.

The rearrangement uses TRBV5-6 and TRBJ1-5; 9 bases are a match to TRBD1. The CDR3 totals 16 residues. Trimming cost V 0 bases and J 5 bases; bases outside gene matches: 6. Germline V gene lookup returns CDR1 SGHDT and CDR2 YYEEEE. The CDR3, as DNA: TGTGCCAGCAGCTTGGGCGGGACAGGGAGTTATCAGCCCCAGCATTTT. It translates to CASSLGGTGSYQPQHF.

The chain uses TRBV5-1 and TRBJ2-2; tentatively, D is TRBD2 (5 bases). The germline CDR1 and CDR2 sequences are SGHRS and YFSETQ. CDR3 size: 15 residues. V lost 1 base and J 5 bases, leaving 12 bases between the germline ends. The CDR3 region has the DNA TGCGCCAGCAGCTTGAGTTTCGGGGAAACCGGGGAGCTGTTTTTT. Amino acid sequence: CASSLSFGETGELFF. Together with reference TRBV5-1 and TRBJ2-2, the CDR3 gives the full variable domain: KAGVTQTPRYLIKTRGQQVTLSCSPISGHRSVSWYQQTPGQGLQFLFEYFSETQRNKGNFPGRFSGRQFSNSRSEMNVSTLELGDSALYLCASSLSFGETGELFFGEGSRLTVL.

Turning to this clone: The same CDR3 also results from other DNA sequences found in this sample. This chain connects TRBV30 to TRBJ1-5; 10 bases fit TRBD1. CDR1 is GTSNPN, CDR2 SVGIG, per germline (reference sequence). The CDR3 runs 13 residues. The ends lost 5 bases at V and 2 bases at J; junction bases unmatched: 0. CDR3 DNA: TGTGCCTGGGGGACAGGGGGCAATCAGCCCCAGCATTTT. This encodes CAWGTGGNQPQHF. Supplemented by reference TRBV30 and TRBJ1-5, the full variable domain reads SQTIHQWPATLVQPVGSPLSLECTVEGTSNPNLYWYRQAAGRGLQLLFYSVGIGQISSEVPQNLSASRPQDRQFILSSKKLLLSDSGFYLCAWGTGGNQPQHFGDGTRLSIL.

The rearrangement uses TRBV7-6 and TRBJ2-3; 10 bases agree with TRBD2. Per the germline V gene, CDR1 is SGHVS and CDR2 is FNYEAQ. With 5 bases clipped from V and 4 bases from J, the junction kept 9 bases outside the gene matches. There are 16 residues in the CDR3. The CDR3 loop is CASSLQAGGTADTQYF. The CDR3 bases are TGTGCCAGCAGCCTACAAGCGGGGGGGACCGCAGATACGCAGTATTTT.

CDR3 sequence: CADQGADTQYF. CDR3 nucleotide sequence: TGTGCCGATCAGGGGGCAGATACGCAGTATTTT. The chain uses TRBV7-9 and TRBJ2-3; 7 bases fit TRBD1. Germline CDR1 SEHNR, CDR2 FQNEAQ (reference sequence). V lost 11 bases to trimming and J lost 4 bases; unmatched junction nucleotides: 3. There are 11 residues in the CDR3. Variable domain in full (rest from reference TRBV7-9 and TRBJ2-3): DTGVSQNPRHKITKRGQNVTFRCDPISEHNRLYWYRQTLGQGPEFLTYFQNEAQLEKSRLLSDRFSAERPKGSFSTLEIQRTEQGDSAMYLCADQGADTQYFGPGTRLTVL.

This chain joins TRBV6-6 and TRBJ1-4; no reliable D call. From germline, CDR1 is MNHNY and CDR2 SVGAGI (reference sequence). The V and J ends lost 7 bases and 4 bases respectively, with 19 bases between them. The CDR3 totals 16 residues. The CDR3 region is CASTGSEREYNEKLFF. In nucleotides, the CDR3 is TGTGCCAGCACGGGCTCCGAGAGGGAGTATAATGAAAAACTGTTTTTT.

This chain uses TRBV6-5 with TRBJ1-2, with 9 bases fitting TRBD1. V lost 6 bases to trimming and J lost 7 bases; unmatched junction nucleotides: 6. The CDR3 contains 13 residues. The germline V gene encodes CDR1 MNHEY and CDR2 SVGAGI. CDR3 sequence: CASSPDRGGGYTF. The CDR3 DNA reads TGTGCCAGCAGCCCGGACAGGGGCGGTGGCTACACCTTC.